This paragraph reports one TCR beta chain. Its cognate antigen is unknown. The data derive from a study of T and B cells in COVID-19 patients. Each TRB amplification used about 230-550 ng of genomic DNA from blood. Whole-study results and caveats: No sequencing was yet done of CD4+, regulatory or CD8+ subsets, or of SARS-CoV-2-responsive or tetramer+ sorted cells. Patients with COVID-19 reportedly showed strongly skewed T cell receptor beta variable and joining gene usage.

BIOMED2 TRB-A/B primer pools were used in multiplex TRB PCR. TCRdb analysed the multiplex PCR reads with MiXCR anew, one entry per CDR3 protein. Of approximately 26,000 distinct CDR3 sequences listed, over 25% were seen once; the top ten hold more than 1.5%. This CDR3 spans 14 amino acids. Germline CDR1 is DFQATT and CDR2 is SNEGSKA (reference sequence). V lost 5 bases to trimming and J lost 9 bases; unmatched junction nucleotides: 5. The chain combines TRBV20-1 with TRBJ2-4, with TRBD2 matching over 15 bases. The sequenced material came from blood. The source of this sequence is a human donor who had recovered from COVID-19. The CDR3 DNA sequence: TGCAGTGCTCGGACTAGCGGGAGGGTTGCCATTCAGTACTTC. The encoded protein is CSARTSGRVAIQYF.